This TCR beta chain was found in a study of CD8+ T cells in alopecia areata. Study details: Those treated were given oral tofacitinib at 5 to 10 mg twice daily.

Extracted from the samples, RNA was reverse transcribed into cDNA to serve as the sequencing template. Profiling relied on immunoSEQ multiplex PCR, and the TCRdb table lists in-frame clones only, not all of them. Of about 150,000 clones in the sample, around 58% were seen once. Both peripheral blood and punch biopsies of lesional scalp skin were obtained from patients who had alopecia areata. A FACSAria was used to sort CD4+ and CD8+ T cells. These cells came from PBMCs. Trimming took off 7 bases at V and 0 bases at J, with 13 bases between the two ends. Germline lookup yields CDR1 SQVTM and CDR2 ANQGSEA. CDR3 length: 13 amino acids.

J is TRBJ2-7 and V is TRBV29-1; maybe TRBD1 (5 bases). The clonotype originates from a human donor with alopecia areata. The sequenced sample was CD4+ T cells sorted from blood, obtained at week 0. CDR3 DNA: TGCAGCGCCCCTGGGGCACCCTCCTACGAGCAGTACTTC. It specifies CSAPGAPSYEQYF.